The rows below give T cell receptor beta chains drawn from one sample of a study of T-cell reconstitution after alpha-beta-depleted transplantation in children. TCRdb independently ran MiXCR on the PCR reads; one entry per CDR3 protein. The repertoire includes about 980,000 distinct CDR3 sequences, roughly 31% of them detected once, and roughly 28% sits in the top ten. The specimen was PBMCs, mostly from graft donor cells, collected 360 days after TCRalphabeta/CD19-depleted stem cell transplant. All receptors come from a boy under two years old who had a stem cell transplant for SCID, so the T cells may come from the graft donor. CDR3s include the opening cysteine and the closing phenylalanine or tryptophan. Clone size is stated in some rows and not others, as once, few, many or a class when expanded.

NA	TRBV10-3	TRBJ2-1	CAISDEAGQREGNEQFF
NA	TRBV4-1	TRBJ2-7	CASSQFKGLVGEQYF
few	TRBV28	TRBJ2-1	CASSLFAGGPFNEQFF
NA	TRBV3-1	TRBJ2-5	CASSQGQFAETQYF
NA	TRBV18	TRBJ2-5	CASSPFSGSQAGETQYF
few	TRBV29-1	TRBJ2-7	CSAKRGPQGEQYF
NA	TRBV12-3/TRBV12-4	TRBJ2-3	CASSFWASSTDTQYF
many	TRBV20-1	TRBJ1-4	CSATGTGHEKLFF
NA	TRBV29-1	TRBJ2-3	CSVEGQVGSNTDTQYF
NA	TRBV28	TRBJ2-7	CASSFPWGQGAHEQYF
NA	TRBV5-1	TRBJ2-1	CASSPGDRVSGNEQFF
few	TRBV12-3/TRBV12-4	TRBJ1-1	CASSFVKLEAFF
once	TRBV9	TRBJ2-3	CASSTQPGVDTQYF
NA	TRBV7-9	TRBJ2-7	CASSLQRGVSYEQYF
NA	TRBV9	TRBJ2-7	CASSGSIGTSQNEQYF
NA	TRBV28	TRBJ2-3	CASSPLAGGITDTQYF
once	TRBV10-3	TRBJ2-3	CAIRAGGDTQYF
once	TRBV11-2	TRBJ2-3	CASSLDPASGPSTDTQYF
few	TRBV2	TRBJ1-1	CASSRGDSEAFF
NA	TRBV7-9	TRBJ1-6	CASSFIGGEWNSPLHF
NA	TRBV12-3/TRBV12-4	TRBJ1-4	CASNPTGPNSEKLFF
NA	TRBV9	TRBJ2-1	CASSVGGVNEQFF
NA	TRBV20-1	TRBJ2-3	CSAGVVVPPDTQYF
NA	TRBV5-1	TRBJ2-3	CASSLGYPAQKSTDTQYF
few	TRBV6-1	TRBJ2-3	CASNPSLRDREYRTDTQYF
NA	TRBV20-1	TRBJ2-1	CSALLAGDPNEQFF
many	TRBV6-2/TRBV6-3	TRBJ2-3	CASSYGGGADTQYF
NA	TRBV5-1	TRBJ1-5	CASSRDSGSPQHF
NA	TRBV12-3/TRBV12-4	TRBJ2-3	CASQGWDTQYF
NA	TRBV25-1	TRBJ2-2	CASSKTENTGELFF
NA	TRBV7-2	TRBJ2-3	CASSFPFGADTQYF
NA	TRBV2	TRBJ2-4	CASIRGTKNIQYF
few	TRBV7-9	TRBJ1-3	CASSLLRGHGNTIYF
NA	TRBV5-1	TRBJ2-5	CASSLGLAGGGGETQYF
NA	TRBV27	TRBJ1-1	CASSSRPGMGTEAFF
once	TRBV10-3	TRBJ2-7	CAISVAGRVNEQYF
few	TRBV30	TRBJ2-7	CAWRTPGPGQGAYF
few	TRBV11-3	TRBJ2-7	CASSAGEGYYEQYF
NA	TRBV28	TRBJ1-5	CASTPTGGAGQPQHF
NA	TRBV5-1	TRBJ2-7	CASSPEGRDSYEQYF
few	TRBV13	TRBJ2-3	CASSLAGEGEYTDTQYF
NA	TRBV3-1	TRBJ1-1	CASSQEPGANTEAFF
NA	TRBV5-1	TRBJ2-7	CASSPRGTATYEQYF
few	TRBV29-1	TRBJ2-1	CSVDQGLLGGEQFF
NA	TRBV12-3/TRBV12-4	TRBJ2-1	CASSALTGHSEQFF
NA	TRBV7-2	TRBJ2-7	CASSHRGRESYEQYF
NA	TRBV6-2/TRBV6-3	TRBJ1-2	CASSYPRGLGYTF
few	TRBV6-6	TRBJ1-5	CASKDPNNQPQHF
NA	TRBV12-3/TRBV12-4	TRBJ2-5	CASTTPRGETQYF
NA	TRBV7-8	TRBJ2-5	CASSWGGGLKETQYF
NA	TRBV12-3/TRBV12-4	TRBJ2-1	CTSSTSAGFNGYNEQFF
once	TRBV20-1	TRBJ1-2	CSARGTGNYGYTF
few	TRBV29-1	TRBJ2-1	CSVGGPGQGVSEQFF
NA	TRBV3-1	TRBJ2-7	CASSQDPGQRYEQYF
few	TRBV29-1	TRBJ2-3	CSACGLLSTDTQYF
NA	TRBV15	TRBJ1-4	CATSRGDIHNEKLFF
few	TRBV5-1	TRBJ2-5	CASSLFLVGQETQYF
NA	TRBV12-3/TRBV12-4	TRBJ1-1	CASSSSGLTEAFF